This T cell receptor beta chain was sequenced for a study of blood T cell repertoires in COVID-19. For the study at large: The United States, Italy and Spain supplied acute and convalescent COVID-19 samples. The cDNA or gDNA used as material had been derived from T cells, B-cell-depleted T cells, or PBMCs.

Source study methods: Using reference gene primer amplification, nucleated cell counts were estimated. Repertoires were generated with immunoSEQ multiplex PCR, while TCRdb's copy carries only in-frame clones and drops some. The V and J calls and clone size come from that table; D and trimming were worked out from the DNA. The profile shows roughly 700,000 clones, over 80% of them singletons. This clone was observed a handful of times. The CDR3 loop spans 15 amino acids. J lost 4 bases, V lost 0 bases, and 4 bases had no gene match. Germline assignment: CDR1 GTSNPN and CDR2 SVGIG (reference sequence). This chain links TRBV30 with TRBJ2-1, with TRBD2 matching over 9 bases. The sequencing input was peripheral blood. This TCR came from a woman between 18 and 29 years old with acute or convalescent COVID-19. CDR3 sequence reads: CAWSVRLAGYNEQFF. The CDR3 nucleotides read TGTGCCTGGAGTGTTCGGCTAGCGGGGTACAATGAGCAGTTCTTC.